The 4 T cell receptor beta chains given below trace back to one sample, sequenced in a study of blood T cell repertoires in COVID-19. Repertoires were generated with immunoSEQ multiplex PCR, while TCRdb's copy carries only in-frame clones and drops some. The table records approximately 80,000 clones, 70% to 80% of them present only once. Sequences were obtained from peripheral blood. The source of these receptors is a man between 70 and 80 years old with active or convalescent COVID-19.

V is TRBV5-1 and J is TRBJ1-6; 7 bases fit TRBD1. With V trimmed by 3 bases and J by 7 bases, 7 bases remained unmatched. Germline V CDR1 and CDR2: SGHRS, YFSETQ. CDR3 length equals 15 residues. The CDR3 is CASSYSGTANSPLHF. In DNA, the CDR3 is TGCGCCAGCAGCTATTCCGGGACAGCCAATTCACCCCTCCACTTT.

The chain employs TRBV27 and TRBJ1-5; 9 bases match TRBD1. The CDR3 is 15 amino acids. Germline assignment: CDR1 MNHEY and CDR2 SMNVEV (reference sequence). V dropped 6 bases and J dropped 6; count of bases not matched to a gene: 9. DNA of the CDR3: TGTGCCAGCAGAGGTAGGGGGACAGGGAGTCAGCCCCAGCATTTT. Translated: CASRGRGTGSQPQHF.

This chain's CDR3 is CASSIGGWETQYF. The CDR3 region has the DNA TGTGCCAGTAGTATAGGAGGGTGGGAGACCCAGTACTTC. The V and J genes are TRBV19 and TRBJ2-5, with D possibly TRBD2 on 5 matching bases. This CDR3 has 13 amino acids. The V end lost 1 base, the J end lost 5 bases, and 8 bases lay between the germline ends. Looked up from germline, CDR1 is LNHDA and CDR2 is SQIVND (reference sequence).

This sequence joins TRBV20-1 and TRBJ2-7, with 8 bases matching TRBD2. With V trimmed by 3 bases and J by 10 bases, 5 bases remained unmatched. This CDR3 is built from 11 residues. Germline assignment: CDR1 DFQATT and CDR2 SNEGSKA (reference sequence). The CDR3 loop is CSASPSGLQYF. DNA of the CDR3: TGCAGTGCTAGTCCTAGCGGGCTACAGTACTTC.